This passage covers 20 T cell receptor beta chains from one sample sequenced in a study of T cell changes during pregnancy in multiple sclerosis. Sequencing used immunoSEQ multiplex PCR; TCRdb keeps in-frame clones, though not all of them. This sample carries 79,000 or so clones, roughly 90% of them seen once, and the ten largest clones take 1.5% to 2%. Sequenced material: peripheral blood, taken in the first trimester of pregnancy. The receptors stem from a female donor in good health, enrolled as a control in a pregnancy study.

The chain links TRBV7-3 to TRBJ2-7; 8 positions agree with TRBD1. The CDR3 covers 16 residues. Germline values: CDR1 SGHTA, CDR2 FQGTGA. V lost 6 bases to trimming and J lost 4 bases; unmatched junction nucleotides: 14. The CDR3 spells CASSPRPGQAIYEQYF. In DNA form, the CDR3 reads TGTGCCAGCAGTCCTAGGCCGGGACAGGCCATATACGAGCAGTACTTC.

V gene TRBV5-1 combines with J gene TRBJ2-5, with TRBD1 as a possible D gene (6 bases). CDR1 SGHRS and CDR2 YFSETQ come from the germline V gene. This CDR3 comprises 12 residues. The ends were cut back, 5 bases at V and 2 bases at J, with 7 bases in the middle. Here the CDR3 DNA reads TGCGCCAGCAGTACAGGGCAAGAGACCCAGTACTTC. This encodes CASSTGQETQYF.

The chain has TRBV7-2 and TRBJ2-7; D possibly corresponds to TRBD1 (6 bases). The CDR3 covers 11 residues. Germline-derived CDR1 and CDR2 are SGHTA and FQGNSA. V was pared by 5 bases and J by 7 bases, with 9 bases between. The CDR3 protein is CASSLRGEQYF. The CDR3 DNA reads TGTGCCAGCAGCCTTAGGGGGGAGCAGTACTTC.

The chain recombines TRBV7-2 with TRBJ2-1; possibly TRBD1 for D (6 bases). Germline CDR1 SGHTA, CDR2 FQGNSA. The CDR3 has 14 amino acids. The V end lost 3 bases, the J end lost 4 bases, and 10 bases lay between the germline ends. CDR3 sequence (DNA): TGTGCCAGCAGCTTTGACAGGCGTTACAATGAGCAGTTCTTC. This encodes CASSFDRRYNEQFF.

The chain's CDR3 is CAIAPGQGGYEQYF. In DNA form, the CDR3 reads TGTGCCATCGCCCCGGGACAGGGGGGTTACGAGCAGTACTTC. The gene calls are TRBV10-3 and TRBJ2-7, with 11 bases identical to TRBD1. The CDR3 runs to 14 residues. The V and J ends lost 8 bases and 4 bases, in that order; junction bases with no gene match: 7. The V gene's germline CDR1 is ENHRY and CDR2 SYGVKD.

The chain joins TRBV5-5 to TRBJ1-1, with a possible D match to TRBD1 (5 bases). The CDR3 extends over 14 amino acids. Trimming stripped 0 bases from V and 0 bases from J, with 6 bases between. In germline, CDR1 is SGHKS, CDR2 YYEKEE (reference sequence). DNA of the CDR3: TGTGCCAGCAGCTTGGTGACAGTGAACACTGAAGCTTTCTTT. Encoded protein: CASSLVTVNTEAFF.

CDR3 residues: CASTARGGRQPQHF. CDR3 sequence (DNA): TGTGCCAGCACCGCCCGGGGTGGCAGGCAGCCCCAGCATTTT. The chain recombines TRBV9 with TRBJ1-5; D not certain. The CDR3 spans 14 residues. Germline V CDR1 and CDR2: SGDLS, YYNGEE. Trimming took 6 bases from V and 7 from J, leaving 17 bases between them. Full variable domain (missing parts from reference TRBV9 and TRBJ1-5): DSGVTQTPKHLITATGQRVTLRCSPRSGDLSVYWYQQSLDQGLQFLIQYYNGEERAKGNILERFSAQQFPDLHSELNLSSLELGDSALYFCASTARGGRQPQHFGDGTRLSIL.

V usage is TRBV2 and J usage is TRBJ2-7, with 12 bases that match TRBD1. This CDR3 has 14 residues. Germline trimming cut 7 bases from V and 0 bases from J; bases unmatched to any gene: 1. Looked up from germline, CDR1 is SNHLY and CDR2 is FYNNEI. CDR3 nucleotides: TGTGCCAGCAAGGGACAGGGGGCCTCCTACGAGCAGTACTTC. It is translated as CASKGQGASYEQYF.

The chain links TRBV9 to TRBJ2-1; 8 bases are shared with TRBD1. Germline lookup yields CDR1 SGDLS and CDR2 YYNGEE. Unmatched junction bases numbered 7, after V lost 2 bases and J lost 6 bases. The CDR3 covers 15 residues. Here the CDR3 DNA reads TGTGCCAGCAGCGTGACGACAGGGGCCGGCAATGAGCAGTTCTTC. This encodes CASSVTTGAGNEQFF.

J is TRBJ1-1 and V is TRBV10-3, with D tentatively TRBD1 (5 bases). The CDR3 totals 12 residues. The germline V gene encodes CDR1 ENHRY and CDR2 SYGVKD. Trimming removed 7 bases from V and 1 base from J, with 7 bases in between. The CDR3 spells CAIKQGNTEAFF. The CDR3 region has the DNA TGTGCCATCAAGCAGGGGAACACTGAAGCTTTCTTT.

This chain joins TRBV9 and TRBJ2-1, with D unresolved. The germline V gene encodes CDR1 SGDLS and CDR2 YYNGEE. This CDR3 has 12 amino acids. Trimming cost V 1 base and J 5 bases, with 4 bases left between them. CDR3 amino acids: CASSVLDNEQFF. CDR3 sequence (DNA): TGTGCCAGCAGCGTATTAGACAATGAGCAGTTCTTC.

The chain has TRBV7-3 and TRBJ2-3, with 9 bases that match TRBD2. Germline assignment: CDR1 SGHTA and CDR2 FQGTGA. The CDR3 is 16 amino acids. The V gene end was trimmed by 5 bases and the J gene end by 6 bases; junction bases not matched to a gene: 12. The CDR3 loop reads CASSRAGGGAADTQYF. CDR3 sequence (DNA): TGTGCCAGCAGCCGCGCGGGCGGGGGGGCGGCTGATACGCAGTATTTT.

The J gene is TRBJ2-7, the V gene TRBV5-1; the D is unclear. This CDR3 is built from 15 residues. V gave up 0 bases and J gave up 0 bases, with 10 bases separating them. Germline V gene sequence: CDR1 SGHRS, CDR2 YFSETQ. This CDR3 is CASSLAARSSYEQYF. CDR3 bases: TGCGCCAGCAGCTTGGCCGCTAGGAGCTCCTACGAGCAGTACTTC.

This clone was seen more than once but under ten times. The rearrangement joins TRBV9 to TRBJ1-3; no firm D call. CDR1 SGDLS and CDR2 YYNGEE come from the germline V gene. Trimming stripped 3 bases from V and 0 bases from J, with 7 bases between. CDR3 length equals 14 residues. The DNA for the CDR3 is TGTGCCAGCAGCGGCCGGGGCTCTGGAAACACCATATATTTT. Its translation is CASSGRGSGNTIYF.

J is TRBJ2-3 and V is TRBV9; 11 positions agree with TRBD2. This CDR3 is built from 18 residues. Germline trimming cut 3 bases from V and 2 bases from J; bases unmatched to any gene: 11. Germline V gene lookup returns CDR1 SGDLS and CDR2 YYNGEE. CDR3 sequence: CASSASGGPTSFTDTQYF. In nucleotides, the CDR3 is TGTGCCAGCAGCGCTAGCGGGGGGCCCACCAGTTTCACAGATACGCAGTATTTT.

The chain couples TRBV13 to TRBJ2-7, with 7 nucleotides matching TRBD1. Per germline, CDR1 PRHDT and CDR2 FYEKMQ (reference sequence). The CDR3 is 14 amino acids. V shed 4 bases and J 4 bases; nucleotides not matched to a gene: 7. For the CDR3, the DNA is TGTGCCAGCAGCTCCTGGGACAGCGGTTACGAGCAGTACTTC. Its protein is CASSSWDSGYEQYF.

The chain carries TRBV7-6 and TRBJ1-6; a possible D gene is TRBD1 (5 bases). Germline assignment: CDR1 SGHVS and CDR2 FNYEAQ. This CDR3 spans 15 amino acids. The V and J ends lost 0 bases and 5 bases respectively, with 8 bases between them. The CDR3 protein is CASSLAPGNNSPLHF. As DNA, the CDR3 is TGTGCCAGCAGCTTAGCGCCAGGGAATAATTCACCCCTCCACTTT.

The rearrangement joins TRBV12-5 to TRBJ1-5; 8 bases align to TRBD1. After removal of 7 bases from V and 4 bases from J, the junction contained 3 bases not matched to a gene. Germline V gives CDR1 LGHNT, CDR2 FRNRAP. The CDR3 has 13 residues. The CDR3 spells CASATGANQPQHF. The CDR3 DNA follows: TGTGCTAGTGCGACAGGGGCGAATCAGCCCCAGCATTTT.

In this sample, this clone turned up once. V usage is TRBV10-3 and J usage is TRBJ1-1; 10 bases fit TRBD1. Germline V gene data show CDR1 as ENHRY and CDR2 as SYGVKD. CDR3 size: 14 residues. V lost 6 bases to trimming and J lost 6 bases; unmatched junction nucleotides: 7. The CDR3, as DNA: TGTGCCATCAGCGGGACAGGGGCTGTCCCTGAAGCTTTCTTT. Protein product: CAISGTGAVPEAFF.

This CDR3 reads CATSRDSKAGEQYF. CDR3 DNA: TGTGCCACCAGCAGGGACAGTAAAGCTGGCGAGCAGTACTTC. The chain combines TRBV15 with TRBJ2-7; weak D call: TRBD1 (6 bases). This CDR3 is 14 amino acids long. V was shortened by 3 bases and J by 6 bases, with 15 bases between the two germline ends. Germline-derived CDR1 and CDR2 are LNHNV and YYDKDF (reference sequence).